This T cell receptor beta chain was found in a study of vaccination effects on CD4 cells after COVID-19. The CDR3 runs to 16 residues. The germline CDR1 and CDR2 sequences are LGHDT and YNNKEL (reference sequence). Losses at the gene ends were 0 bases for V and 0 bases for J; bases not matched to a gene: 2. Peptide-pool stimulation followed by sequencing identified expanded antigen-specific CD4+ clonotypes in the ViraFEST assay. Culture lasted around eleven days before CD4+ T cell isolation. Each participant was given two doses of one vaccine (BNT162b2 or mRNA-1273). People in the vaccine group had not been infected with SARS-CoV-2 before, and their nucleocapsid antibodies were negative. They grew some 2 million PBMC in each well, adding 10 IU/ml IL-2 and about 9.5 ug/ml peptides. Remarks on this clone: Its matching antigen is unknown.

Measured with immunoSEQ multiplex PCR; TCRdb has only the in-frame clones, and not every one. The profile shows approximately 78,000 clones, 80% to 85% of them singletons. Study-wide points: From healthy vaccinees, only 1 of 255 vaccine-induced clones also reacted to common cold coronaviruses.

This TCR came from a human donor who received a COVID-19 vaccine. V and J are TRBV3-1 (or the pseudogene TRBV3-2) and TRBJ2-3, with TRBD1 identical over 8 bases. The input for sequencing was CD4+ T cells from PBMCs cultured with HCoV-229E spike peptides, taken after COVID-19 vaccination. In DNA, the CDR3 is TGTGCCAGCAGCCAAGAGGGACAGGTCAGCACAGATACGCAGTATTTT. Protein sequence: CASSQEGQVSTDTQYF.